These 26 T cell receptor beta chains originate from one sample sequenced in a study of blood T cell repertoires in COVID-19. Produced via immunoSEQ multiplex PCR; TCRdb's table is partial and in-frame only. This sample carries more than 35,000 clones, 69% of them seen once, and the ten largest clones take roughly 6.3%. Source material: peripheral blood. These receptors all come from a man older than 75 with acute or convalescent COVID-19.

The rearrangement uses TRBV11-2 and TRBJ1-2; tentatively, D is TRBD1 (5 bases). This CDR3 has 16 amino acids. Trimming left V 0 bases short and J 2 bases short, with 13 bases between. The germline CDR1 and CDR2 sequences are SGHAT and FQNNGV. As DNA, the CDR3 is TGTGCCAGCAGCTTAGAATCGGGGACTTGGAACTATGGCTACACCTTC. This gives the protein CASSLESGTWNYGYTF.

V gene TRBV10-3 combines with J gene TRBJ1-6, with 8 positions matching TRBD1. From germline, CDR1 is ENHRY and CDR2 SYGVKD. The CDR3 contains 15 residues. Germline trimming cut 3 bases from V and 7 bases from J; bases unmatched to any gene: 5. CDR3 DNA sequence: TGTGCCATCAGTGATGGACAGGGAGGGAATTCACCCCTCCACTTT. It specifies CAISDGQGGNSPLHF.

The chain links TRBV20-1 to TRBJ1-1, with D unresolved. Germline V gene data show CDR1 as DFQATT and CDR2 as SNEGSKA (reference sequence). CDR3 size: 8 residues. V was shortened by 8 bases and J by 4 bases, with 2 bases between the two germline ends. CDR3 sequence reads: CSLTEAFF. DNA for the CDR3: TGCAGTCTCACTGAAGCTTTCTTT.

The table lists this clone with a few counts. V and J are TRBV11-3 and TRBJ1-1; the D is unclear. This CDR3 has 13 amino acids. V dropped 0 bases and J dropped 7 bases, with 9 bases sitting between them. Germline V gene lookup returns CDR1 SGHNT and CDR2 YENEEA. As DNA, the CDR3 is TGTGCCAGCAGCTTAGAGGCTCATCTTGAAGCTTTCTTT. Translated, it gives CASSLEAHLEAFF. The whole variable domain, filled in from reference TRBV11-3 and TRBJ1-1, reads EAGVVQSPRYKIIEKKQPVAFWCNPISGHNTLYWYLQNLGQGPELLIRYENEEAVDDSQLPKDRFSAERLKGVDSTLKIQPAELGDSAVYLCASSLEAHLEAFFGQGTRLTVV.

The chain couples TRBV21-1 to TRBJ2-7; the D segment call TRBD1 is taken from the table without a DNA check. TRBV21-1 has pseudogene status. The CDR3 contains 15 residues. Here the CDR3 DNA reads TGTGCCAGCAGCAAAGCCCCCACACAGGGGGGGGAGCAGTACTTC. Translated, it gives CASSKAPTQGGEQYF.

This clone was counted a single time. V usage is TRBV2 and J usage is TRBJ1-2, with TRBD1 matching 8 bases. The CDR3 loop spans 15 amino acids. With 2 bases clipped from V and 2 bases from J, the junction kept 4 bases outside the gene matches. CDR1 SNHLY and CDR2 FYNNEI come from the germline V gene. The CDR3 sequence is CASSELRTGNYGYTF. The DNA for the CDR3 is TGTGCCAGCAGTGAACTTAGGACAGGGAACTATGGCTACACCTTC.

The chain joins TRBV7-6 to TRBJ2-1, with 11 bases identical to TRBD2. V was clipped by 6 bases and J by 7 bases; unmatched bases: 20. This CDR3 contains 19 residues. In germline, CDR1 is SGHVS, CDR2 FNYEAQ. CDR3 region: CASSMGFLSGRALVNEQFF. DNA for the CDR3: TGTGCCAGCAGTATGGGGTTCCTTAGCGGGAGGGCCCTGGTTAATGAGCAGTTCTTC.

The chain carries TRBV11-2 and TRBJ1-4, with 7 bases aligning to TRBD1. Losses at the gene ends were 1 base for V and 7 bases for J; bases not matched to a gene: 3. Germline V CDR1 and CDR2: SGHAT, FQNNGV. This CDR3 is 14 amino acids long. For the CDR3, the DNA is TGTGCCAGCAGCTTAGGTCAGGGGGGTGAAAAACTGTTTTTT. Translated: CASSLGQGGEKLFF.

This sequence joins TRBV12-3 or TRBV12-4 and TRBJ1-2; 8 bases are shared with TRBD1. V was pared by 2 bases and J by 7 bases, with 3 bases of the junction left unmatched. The CDR3 totals 13 residues. The CDR3 reads CASSLWTGTGYTF. The CDR3 DNA reads TGTGCCAGCAGTTTATGGACAGGGACTGGCTACACCTTC.

This clone was seen only once. The CDR3 DNA sequence: TGCGCCAGCAGCCTTAGGGGGACTAGCGGGGACGAGCAGTACTTC. This sequence encodes CASSLRGTSGDEQYF. V and J are TRBV4-3 and TRBJ2-7; 13 nucleotides line up with TRBD2. Germline CDR1 LGHNA, CDR2 YSLEER. The trim removed 4 bases at V and 5 bases at J, leaving 5 bases unmatched. The CDR3 has 15 residues.

The chain recombines TRBV4-1 with TRBJ2-1, with D possibly matching TRBD2 (6 bases). The V end lost 3 bases, the J end lost 8 bases, and 11 bases lay between the germline ends. In germline, CDR1 is MGHRA, CDR2 YSYEKL. The CDR3 covers 13 residues. CDR3 DNA: TGCGCCAGCAGCCATAGGGAGGAGGATGAGCAGTTCTTC. Encoded protein: CASSHREEDEQFF.

J is TRBJ2-7 and V is TRBV2, with 7 nucleotides matching TRBD2. Trimming took 6 bases from V and 2 from J; bases not matched to a gene: 7. CDR1 SNHLY and CDR2 FYNNEI come from the germline V gene. This CDR3 comprises 14 residues. The CDR3 DNA reads TGTGCCAGCAGGTGGGAGACTAGCCCCTACGAGCAGTACTTC. Amino acid sequence: CASRWETSPYEQYF.

Only a few counts were recorded for this clone. V and J are TRBV5-4 and TRBJ2-2, with unresolved D. Germline V lookup: CDR1 SGHNT, CDR2 YYREEE (reference sequence). The CDR3 is made up of 15 amino acids. V gave up 4 bases and J gave up 2 bases, with 12 bases separating them. This CDR3 is CASSPMRGNTGELFF. For the CDR3, the DNA is TGTGCCAGCAGCCCTATGCGCGGCAACACCGGGGAGCTGTTTTTT.

This chain links TRBV4-1 with TRBJ2-7; a possible D gene is TRBD1 (6 bases). Germline V gene data show CDR1 as MGHRA and CDR2 as YSYEKL. The germline V and J ends were trimmed by 1 base and 4 bases, with 11 bases remaining between them. The CDR3 contains 14 residues. CDR3 loop: CASSQVWTAYEQYF. The CDR3 DNA follows: TGCGCCAGCAGCCAAGTCTGGACAGCATACGAGCAGTACTTC.

The chain is built from TRBV5-1 and TRBJ2-4, with 7 bases that match TRBD2. Trimming removed 4 bases from V and 0 bases from J; junction bases left unmatched: 10. The CDR3 has 17 amino acids. In germline, CDR1 is SGHRS, CDR2 YFSETQ. Here the CDR3 reads CASSPRGGGGAKNIQYF. The DNA for the CDR3 is TGCGCCAGCAGCCCCCGAGGTGGCGGGGGAGCCAAAAACATTCAGTACTTC.

The genes are TRBV5-4 and TRBJ1-2, with TRBD1 identical over 8 bases. The CDR3 extends over 17 amino acids. In germline, CDR1 is SGHNT, CDR2 YYREEE (reference sequence). Germline trimming cut 4 bases from V and 1 base from J; bases unmatched to any gene: 12. CDR3 sequence reads: CASSPGTGQKLNYGYTF. CDR3 DNA sequence: TGTGCCAGCAGCCCTGGGACAGGACAGAAGCTTAACTATGGCTACACCTTC. Drawing the rest from reference TRBV5-4 and TRBJ1-2, the complete variable domain is ETGVTQSPTHLIKTRGQQVTLRCSSQSGHNTVSWYQQALGQGPQFIFQYYREEENGRGNFPPRFSGLQFPNYSSELNVNALELDDSALYLCASSPGTGQKLNYGYTFGSGTRLTVV.

The V and J genes are TRBV5-3 and TRBJ2-5, with TRBD2 matching 7 bases. TRBV5-3 has ORF status, its function being uncertain. The CDR3 totals 14 residues. V shed 1 base, J shed 2 bases, and the junction held 2 bases outside the gene matches. The CDR3: CARSLMRGQETQYF. CDR3 in DNA: TGTGCCAGAAGCTTGATGCGGGGGCAAGAGACCCAGTACTTC.

V and J are TRBV18 and TRBJ1-2; 7 positions match TRBD1. The CDR3 runs 14 residues. Germline V gives CDR1 KGHSH, CDR2 LQKENI. The V and J ends lost 4 bases and 6 bases, in that order; junction bases with no gene match: 8. The CDR3 loop is CASSRRTGGDGYTF. CDR3 in DNA: TGTGCCAGCTCACGGAGGACAGGCGGGGATGGCTACACCTTC.

V is TRBV25-1 and J is TRBJ2-7, with D possibly being TRBD1 (5 bases). The CDR3 totals 14 residues. Trimming took 5 bases from V and 7 from J, leaving 18 bases between them. CDR1 is MGHDK and CDR2 is SYGVNS in the germline V gene. The CDR3 spells CASSRAGYSGEQYF. The CDR3 DNA follows: TGTGCCAGCAGTCGGGCAGGGTATTCGGGTGAGCAGTACTTC.

The chain uses TRBV11-2 and TRBJ2-7; 9 bases map to TRBD2. Germline V gene data show CDR1 as SGHAT and CDR2 as FQNNGV. The CDR3 is made up of 16 amino acids. V lost 4 bases, J lost 5 bases, and 12 bases stayed unmatched. The CDR3 DNA follows: TGTGCCAGCAGCTCAGACGGTGCTAGCGGGATACACGAGCAGTACTTC. Protein product: CASSSDGASGIHEQYF.

The chain recombines TRBV10-3 with TRBJ2-2; D is uncertain. V was shortened by 5 bases and J by 0 bases, with 10 bases between the two germline ends. The CDR3 loop spans 15 amino acids. Per the germline V gene, CDR1 is ENHRY and CDR2 is SYGVKD. CDR3 sequence reads: CAISTTTSNTGELFF. As DNA, the CDR3 is TGTGCCATCAGTACGACAACCTCGAACACCGGGGAGCTGTTTTTT.

This clone was seen a few times. The chain joins TRBV7-9 to TRBJ2-3; perhaps TRBD2 as D (5 bases). The germline V gene has CDR1 SEHNR and CDR2 FQNEAQ (reference sequence). The CDR3 loop spans 16 amino acids. Deletions cut 5 bases from V and 0 bases from J, with 15 bases between. CDR3 in amino acids: CASSGPTGKSTDTQYF. In nucleotides, the CDR3 is TGTGCCAGCAGCGGCCCCACGGGGAAAAGCACAGATACGCAGTATTTT.

This chain's CDR3 is CASLTTGGWHGYTF. The CDR3 bases are TGTGCCAGCCTTACCACAGGGGGCTGGCATGGCTACACCTTC. V gene TRBV6-6 combines with J gene TRBJ1-2; TRBD1 aligns across 9 bases. V was pared by 8 bases and J by 6 bases, with 10 bases of the junction left unmatched. This CDR3 is 14 amino acids long. CDR1 and CDR2 (germline): MNHNY, SVGAGI (reference sequence).

V is TRBV11-3 and J is TRBJ2-5, with 7 bases fitting TRBD1. The V segment lost 4 bases and the J segment 2 bases; nucleotides outside the gene matches: 10. Per the germline V gene, CDR1 is SGHNT and CDR2 is YENEEA. The CDR3 extends over 16 amino acids. CDR3 nucleotides: TGTGCCAGCAGCTCCAGGGCCGGGACAGAGCAAGAGACCCAGTACTTC. This encodes CASSSRAGTEQETQYF.

The V and J genes are TRBV11-3 and TRBJ2-1; 7 nucleotides match TRBD2. Germline CDR1 and CDR2: SGHNT and YENEEA. After removal of 6 bases from V and 9 bases from J, the junction contained 5 bases not matched to a gene. The CDR3 is 12 residues long. This chain's CDR3 is CASRTGGGEQFF. The CDR3 DNA reads as TGTGCCAGCAGAACTGGGGGGGGTGAGCAGTTCTTC. Full variable domain (missing parts from reference TRBV11-3 and TRBJ2-1): EAGVVQSPRYKIIEKKQPVAFWCNPISGHNTLYWYLQNLGQGPELLIRYENEEAVDDSQLPKDRFSAERLKGVDSTLKIQPAELGDSAVYLCASRTGGGEQFFGPGTRLTVL.

The chain combines TRBV18 with TRBJ2-7, with 10 bases fitting TRBD2. The CDR3 covers 19 residues. Trimming at V came to 2 bases and at J to 3 bases, leaving 16 bases not matched to a gene. Germline-derived CDR1 and CDR2 are KGHSH and LQKENI. For the CDR3, the DNA is TGTGCCAGCTCACCATCTGGGCCCCGGGGAAGGACTAGCGGCTACGAGCAGTACTTC. Translated: CASSPSGPRGRTSGYEQYF.